The sequence of this T cell receptor beta chain was determined in a study of regulatory T cells in long-lasting Graves disease. Study-level results: Favored gene segments in persistent disease were TRBV28, TRBJ1-2 and TRBJ2-5.

Turning to this clonotype: The antigen is unknown. A much larger clone differs by one base, so this may be a read error.

In building TCR beta libraries, iRepertoire HTBI primers were used together with Arm-PCR of CDR3 regions. From the multiplex PCR reads, TCRdb called clonotypes with MiXCR, one entry per CDR3 protein. The sample includes approximately 540,000 distinct CDR3 sequences, around 12% of them seen just once. The sample's time point: newly diagnosed GD, antithyroid drugs for less than 3 months. There was RNA extracted from PBMCs, and the TCR library was made from it. Graves' disease diagnoses used American Thyroid Association guidelines. The CDR3 extends over 12 amino acids. CDR1 MNHEY and CDR2 SVGEGT come from the germline V gene. The same sample was also studied in work on T cells in Graves' hyperthyroidism and ophthalmopathy. That paper notes: RT-PCR in the first round (using the HTBI primer set) targeted the TCR CDR3.

This specimen consisted of peripheral blood mononuclear cells (PBMCs), obtained at new diagnosis, from a patient treated with antithyroid drugs. The source is a woman in her thirties with Graves disease. The chain joins TRBV6-2 or TRBV6-3 to TRBJ2-3, with 7 positions matching TRBD2. With the DNA end fitting TRBJ2-5 better, the J assignment may be wrong. The CDR3 nucleotides read TGTGCCAGCCATGGAGTTCGGGGGGCCCAGTACTTC. This translates into CASHGVRGAQYF.